This TCR beta chain was captured in a study of blood T cell repertoires in COVID-19. Study-level information: In each case, the material was cDNA or gDNA derived from T cells, B-cell-depleted T cells, or PBMCs.

The assay was immunoSEQ multiplex PCR, and TCRdb's table has in-frame clones only and misses some. The sample records 650,000 to 800,000 clones, 90% being singletons. The CDR3 consists of 15 residues. Germline assignment: CDR1 SGHDT and CDR2 YYEEEE. Germline trimming cut 4 bases from V and 2 bases from J; bases unmatched to any gene: 8. This receptor was identified in a woman aged 18-29 years with acute or convalescent COVID-19. The material sequenced was peripheral blood. The V call is TRBV5-6, the J call TRBJ1-2; 7 positions agree with TRBD1. The CDR3 DNA reads as TGTGCCAGCAGCCTGTACCGGACAGGAAACTATGGCTACACCTTC. It codes for CASSLYRTGNYGYTF.